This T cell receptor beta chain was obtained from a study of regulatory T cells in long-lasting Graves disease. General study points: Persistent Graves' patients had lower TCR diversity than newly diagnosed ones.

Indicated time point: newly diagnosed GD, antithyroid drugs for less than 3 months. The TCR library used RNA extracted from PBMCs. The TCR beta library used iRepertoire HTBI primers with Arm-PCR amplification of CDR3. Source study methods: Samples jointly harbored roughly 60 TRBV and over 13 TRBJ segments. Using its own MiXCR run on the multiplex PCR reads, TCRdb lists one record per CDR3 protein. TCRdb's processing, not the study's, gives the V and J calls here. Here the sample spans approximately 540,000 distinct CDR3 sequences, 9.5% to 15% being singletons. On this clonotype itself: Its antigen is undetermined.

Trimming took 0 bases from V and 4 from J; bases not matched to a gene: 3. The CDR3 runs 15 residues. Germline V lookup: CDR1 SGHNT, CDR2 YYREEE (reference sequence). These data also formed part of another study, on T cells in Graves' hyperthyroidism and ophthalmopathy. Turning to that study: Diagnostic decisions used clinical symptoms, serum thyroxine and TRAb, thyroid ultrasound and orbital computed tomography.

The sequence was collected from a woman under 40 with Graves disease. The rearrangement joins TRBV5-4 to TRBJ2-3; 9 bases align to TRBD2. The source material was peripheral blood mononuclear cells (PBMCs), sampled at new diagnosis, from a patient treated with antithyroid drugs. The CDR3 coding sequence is TGTGCCAGCAGCTTGGAGCGGGGGGCGGCAGATACGCAGTATTTT. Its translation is CASSLERGAADTQYF. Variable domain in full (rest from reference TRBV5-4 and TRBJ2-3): ETGVTQSPTHLIKTRGQQVTLRCSSQSGHNTVSWYQQALGQGPQFIFQYYREEENGRGNFPPRFSGLQFPNYSSELNVNALELDDSALYLCASSLERGAADTQYFGPGTRLTVL.